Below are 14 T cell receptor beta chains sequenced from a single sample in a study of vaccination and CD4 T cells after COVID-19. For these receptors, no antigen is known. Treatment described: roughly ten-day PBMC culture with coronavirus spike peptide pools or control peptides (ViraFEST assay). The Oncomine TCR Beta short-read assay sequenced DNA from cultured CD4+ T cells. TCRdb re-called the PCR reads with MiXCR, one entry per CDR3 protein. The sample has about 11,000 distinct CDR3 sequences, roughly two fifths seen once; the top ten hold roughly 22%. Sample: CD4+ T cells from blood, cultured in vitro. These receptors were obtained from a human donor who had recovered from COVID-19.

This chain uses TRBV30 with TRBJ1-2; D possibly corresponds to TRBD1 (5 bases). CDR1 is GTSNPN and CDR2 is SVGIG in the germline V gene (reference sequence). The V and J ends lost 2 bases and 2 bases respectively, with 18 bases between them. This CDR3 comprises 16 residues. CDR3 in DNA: TGTGCCTGGAGTTCACTGCGGCAGGGCCTCAACTATGGCTACACCTTC. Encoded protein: CAWSSLRQGLNYGYTF.

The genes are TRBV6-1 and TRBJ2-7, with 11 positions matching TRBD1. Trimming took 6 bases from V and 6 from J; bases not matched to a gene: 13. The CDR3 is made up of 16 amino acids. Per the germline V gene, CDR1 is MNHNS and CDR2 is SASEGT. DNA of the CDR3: TGTGCCAGCAGGGGGACCGGACAGGGGGCATCGGTCGAGCAGTACTTC. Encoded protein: CASRGTGQGASVEQYF.

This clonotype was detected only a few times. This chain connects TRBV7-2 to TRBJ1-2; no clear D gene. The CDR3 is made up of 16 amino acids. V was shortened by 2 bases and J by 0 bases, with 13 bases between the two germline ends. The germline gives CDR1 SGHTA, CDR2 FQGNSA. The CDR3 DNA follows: TGTGCCAGCAGCTTACGGTGGCAGGTACCTAACTATGGCTACACCTTC. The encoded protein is CASSLRWQVPNYGYTF.

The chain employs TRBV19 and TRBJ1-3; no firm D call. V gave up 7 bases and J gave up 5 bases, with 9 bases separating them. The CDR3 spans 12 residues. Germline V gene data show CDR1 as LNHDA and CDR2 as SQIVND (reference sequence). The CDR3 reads CASTHSRNTIYF. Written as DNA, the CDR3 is TGTGCCAGTACCCATAGCAGAAACACCATATATTTT. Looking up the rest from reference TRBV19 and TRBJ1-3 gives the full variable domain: DGGITQSPKYLFRKEGQNVTLSCEQNLNHDAMYWYRQDPGQGLRLIYYSQIVNDFQKGDIAEGYSVSREKKESFPLTVTSAQKNPTAFYLCASTHSRNTIYFGEGSWLTVV.

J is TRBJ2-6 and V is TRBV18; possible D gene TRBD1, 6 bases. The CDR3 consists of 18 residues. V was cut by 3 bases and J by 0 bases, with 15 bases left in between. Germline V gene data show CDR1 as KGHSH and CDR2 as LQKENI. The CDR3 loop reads CASSPRTALNSGANVLTF. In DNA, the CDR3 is TGTGCCAGCTCACCGAGGACAGCCCTAAACTCTGGGGCCAACGTCCTGACTTTC.

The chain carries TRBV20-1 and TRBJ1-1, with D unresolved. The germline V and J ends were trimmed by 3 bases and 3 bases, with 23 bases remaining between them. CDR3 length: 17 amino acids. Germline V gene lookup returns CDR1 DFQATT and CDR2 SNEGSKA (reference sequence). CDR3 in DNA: TGCAGTGCTAGTGATCGTATATTCTGGGATAAGGACACTGAAGCTTTCTTT. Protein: CSASDRIFWDKDTEAFF.

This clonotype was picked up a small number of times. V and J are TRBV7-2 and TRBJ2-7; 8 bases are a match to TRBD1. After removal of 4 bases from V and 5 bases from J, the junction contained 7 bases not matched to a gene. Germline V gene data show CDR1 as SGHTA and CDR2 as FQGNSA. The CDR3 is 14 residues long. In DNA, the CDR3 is TGTGCCAGCAGCTCCACCGGGACAGGACACGAGCAGTACTTC. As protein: CASSSTGTGHEQYF.

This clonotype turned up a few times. CDR3 region: CASRGTDYSNQPQHF. The CDR3 bases are TGTGCCAGCAGGGGGACAGACTATAGCAATCAGCCCCAGCATTTT. This chain joins TRBV2 and TRBJ1-5, with TRBD1 matching 7 bases. Germline-derived CDR1 and CDR2 are SNHLY and FYNNEI. The CDR3 is 15 residues long. The V and J ends lost 6 bases and 0 bases, in that order; junction bases with no gene match: 5.

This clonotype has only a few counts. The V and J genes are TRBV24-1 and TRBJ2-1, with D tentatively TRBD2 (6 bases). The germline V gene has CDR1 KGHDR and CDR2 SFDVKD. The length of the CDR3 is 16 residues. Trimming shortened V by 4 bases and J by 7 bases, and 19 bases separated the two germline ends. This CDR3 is CATSDADNSRGNEQFF. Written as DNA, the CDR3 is TGTGCCACCAGTGACGCTGACAATTCCCGGGGGAATGAGCAGTTCTTC.

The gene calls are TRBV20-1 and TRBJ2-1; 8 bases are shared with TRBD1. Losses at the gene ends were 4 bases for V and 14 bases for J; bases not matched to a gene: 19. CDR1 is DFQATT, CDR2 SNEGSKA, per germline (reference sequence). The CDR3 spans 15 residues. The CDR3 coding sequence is TGCAGTGCTAAGCCCCAGGACAGGGTGTTGAGGAGGGAGTTCTTC. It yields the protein CSAKPQDRVLRREFF.

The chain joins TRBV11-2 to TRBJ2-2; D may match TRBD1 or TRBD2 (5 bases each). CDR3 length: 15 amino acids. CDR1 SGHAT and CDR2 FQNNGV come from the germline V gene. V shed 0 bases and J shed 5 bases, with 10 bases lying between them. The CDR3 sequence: CASSLDRGRTGELFF. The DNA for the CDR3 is TGTGCCAGCAGCTTAGATCGGGGCCGTACCGGGGAGCTGTTTTTT.

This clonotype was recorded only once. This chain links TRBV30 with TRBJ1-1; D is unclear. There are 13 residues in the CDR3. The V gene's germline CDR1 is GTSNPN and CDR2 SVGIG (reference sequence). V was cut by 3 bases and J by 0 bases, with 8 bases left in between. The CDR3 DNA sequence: TGTGCCTGGAGCACGGCAGTGAACACTGAAGCTTTCTTT. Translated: CAWSTAVNTEAFF.

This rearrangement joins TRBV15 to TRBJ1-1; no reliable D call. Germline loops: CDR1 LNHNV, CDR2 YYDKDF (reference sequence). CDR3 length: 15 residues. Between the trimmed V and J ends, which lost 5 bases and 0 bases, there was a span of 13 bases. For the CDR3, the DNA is TGTGCCACCAGCCCCCTGGGCAACATGAACACTGAAGCTTTCTTT. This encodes CATSPLGNMNTEAFF.

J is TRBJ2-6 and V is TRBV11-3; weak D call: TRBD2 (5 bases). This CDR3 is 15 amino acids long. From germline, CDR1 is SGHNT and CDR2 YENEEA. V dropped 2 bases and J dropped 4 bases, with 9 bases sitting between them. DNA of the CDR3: TGTGCCAGCAGCTTACGGGAACTCGGGGCCAACGTCCTGACTTTC. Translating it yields CASSLRELGANVLTF.